This T cell receptor beta chain was sequenced for a study of cytomegalovirus exposure and HLA in healthy donors. Researchers ran the PCR with 60 Vbeta and 13 Jbeta primers. Clones were read by immunoSEQ multiplex PCR, and TCRdb kept only the in-frame ones, dropping some. This table lists over 110,000 clones. Trimming shortened V by 6 bases and J by 0 bases, and 15 bases separated the two germline ends. CDR3 length: 15 amino acids. The germline CDR1 and CDR2 sequences are MNHNY and SVGAGI (reference sequence). J is TRBJ2-7 and V is TRBV6-6; TRBD2 is a possible D gene (6 bases). Source material: PBMCs. This sequence originates from a male donor in good health and CMV-seronegative. As DNA, the CDR3 is TGTGCCAGCAGCCCCGGGACTTCGAGCTCCTACGAGCAGTACTTC. Its protein is CASSPGTSSSYEQYF.